This TCR beta chain was captured in a study of blood T cell repertoires in COVID-19. Study information: There were acute and convalescent COVID-19 samples, and they came from the United States, Italy and Spain. From T cells, B-cell-depleted T cells, or PBMCs came the material, which was cDNA or gDNA.

Seattle patient enrollment occurred during active infection, with longitudinal follow-up thereafter. Germline CDR1 is MDHEN and CDR2 is SYDVKM. The length of the CDR3 is 14 residues. V was cut by 2 bases and J by 1 base, with 6 bases left in between. Original handling: Amplified reference gene primers provided the basis for estimating nucleated cell counts. Sequencing used immunoSEQ multiplex PCR; TCRdb keeps in-frame clones, though not all of them. V, J and clone size derive from that table, while D and trimming were established from the DNA sequence. This table has 150,000 to 200,000 clones, roughly 76% appearing once.

The sample consisted of peripheral blood. The sequence derives from a woman aged 80 or over with COVID-19, enrolled during active disease. The chain is built from TRBV28 and TRBJ1-3, with D unresolved. In DNA, the CDR3 is TGTGCCAGCAGTTTACGGGAATCTGGAAACACCATATATTTT. Residues: CASSLRESGNTIYF.